Below are 16 T cell receptor beta chains sequenced from a single sample in a study of CD8 T cells in ankylosing spondylitis. One entry per CDR3 protein, called by TCRdb with MiXCR from the 5' RACE reads. Altogether 300,000 to 400,000 distinct CDR3 sequences are present, 9.5% to 13% being singletons, with the ten largest covering 9.1%. Sequencing was performed on blood, either unsorted or a sorted T cell fraction (not recorded which). Source of these receptors: a female donor with ankylosing spondylitis or in good health (not recorded which).

With respect to this clonotype: A much larger clone lies one base from this, so it may be a read error. The J gene is TRBJ1-3, the V gene TRBV6-5; D perhaps matches TRBD1 (5 bases). CDR3 length: 16 amino acids. The germline CDR1 and CDR2 sequences are MNHEY and SVGAGI. The CDR3 region has the DNA TGTGCCTGCAGTTATTCACAGGCGCTCCTGGAACGGACCATATATTTT. It codes for CACSYSQALLERTIYF.

This clonotype was observed many times. The rearrangement joins TRBV15 to TRBJ1-1; possible D gene TRBD1, 5 bases. Germline loops: CDR1 LNHNV, CDR2 YYDKDF (reference sequence). The CDR3 sequence is 13 residues long. V was cut by 0 bases and J by 8 bases, with 10 bases left in between. CDR3 DNA sequence: TGTGCCACCAGCAGAGATCAGGGCGTGGAAGCTTTCTTT. Encoded protein: CATSRDQGVEAFF.

There are many counts of this clonotype. This chain uses TRBV20-1 with TRBJ2-5; 9 nucleotides match TRBD1. Trimming removed 0 bases from V and 5 bases from J; junction bases left unmatched: 7. Germline CDR1 reads DFQATT; CDR2 reads SNEGSKA (reference sequence). The CDR3 contains 15 residues. The CDR3 sequence is CSARDPTGGVETQYF. In DNA form, the CDR3 reads TGCAGTGCTAGAGATCCGACAGGGGGAGTGGAGACCCAGTACTTC.

This chain joins TRBV25-1 and TRBJ1-2; 7 positions agree with TRBD1. V lost 1 base and J lost 8; bases outside the gene matches: 4. The CDR3 runs to 13 residues. Germline-derived CDR1 and CDR2 are MGHDK and SYGVNS. CDR3 region: CASSELTGEGYTF. The CDR3 bases are TGTGCCAGCAGTGAATTAACAGGGGAAGGCTACACCTTC.

This clonotype has a count of ten or more. The chain employs TRBV28 and TRBJ2-3; 8 nucleotides agree with TRBD2. Germline loops: CDR1 MDHEN, CDR2 SYDVKM. The CDR3 loop spans 15 amino acids. V shed 2 bases, J shed 2 bases, and the junction held 3 bases outside the gene matches. DNA for the CDR3: TGTGCCAGCAGTTTACCTAGCGGGTTCACAGATACGCAGTATTTT. Protein: CASSLPSGFTDTQYF.

Many counts were recorded for this clonotype. The chain combines TRBV27 with TRBJ1-4; no definite D call. Germline V gene lookup returns CDR1 MNHEY and CDR2 SMNVEV (reference sequence). The CDR3 is 16 amino acids. Trimming took off 5 bases at V and 1 base at J, with 14 bases between the two ends. In DNA form, the CDR3 reads TGTGCCAGCAGTGCCATGCAACCCGGAACTAATGAAAAACTGTTTTTT. This encodes CASSAMQPGTNEKLFF.

At least ten counts were recorded for this clonotype. The rearrangement links TRBV6-1 to TRBJ1-1; D not resolved. Trimming took 6 bases from V and 4 from J, leaving 12 bases between them. Germline CDR1 is MNHNS and CDR2 is SASEGT. This CDR3 contains 13 residues. The CDR3 region is CASSFQGSTEAFF. Written as DNA, the CDR3 is TGTGCCAGCAGCTTCCAAGGGAGCACTGAAGCTTTCTTT.

This clonotype was picked up many times. The CDR3 coding sequence is TGCGCCAGCAGCCCCGAGGGGCGAGTCTACAATGAGCAGTTCTTC. Its translation is CASSPEGRVYNEQFF. The chain links TRBV5-1 to TRBJ2-1; D might be TRBD1 or TRBD2, each matching 5 bases. The CDR3 contains 15 residues. Germline CDR1 reads SGHRS; CDR2 reads YFSETQ. Trimming removed 4 bases at V and 3 bases at J, with 14 bases between.

This clonotype was detected only a few times. V is TRBV7-8 and J is TRBJ2-3; the D is unclear. The CDR3 has 16 amino acids. Germline V gives CDR1 SGHVS, CDR2 FQNEAQ. V was cut by 2 bases and J by 2 bases, with 14 bases left in between. The CDR3 DNA reads as TGTGCCAGCAGCTTACCCCTCCGGCGTACCACAGATACGCAGTATTTT. Amino acids: CASSLPLRRTTDTQYF.

The table lists this clonotype with many counts. The chain is built from TRBV20-1 and TRBJ2-1, with D perhaps matching TRBD2 (6 bases). The CDR3 spans 14 residues. V shed 1 base and J shed 9 bases, with 16 bases lying between them. Germline values: CDR1 DFQATT, CDR2 SNEGSKA (reference sequence). CDR3 sequence: CSARVFRGYGEQFF. Written as DNA, the CDR3 is TGCAGTGCTAGAGTCTTCCGGGGGTATGGTGAGCAGTTCTTC.

This clonotype was recorded a few times. The V and J genes are TRBV5-1 and TRBJ2-4; 9 bases agree with TRBD1. CDR1 is SGHRS and CDR2 is YFSETQ in the germline V gene. This CDR3 has 14 amino acids. V dropped 0 bases and J dropped 5; count of bases not matched to a gene: 0. CDR3 sequence: CASSLGQGENIQYF. CDR3 DNA: TGCGCCAGCAGCTTGGGACAGGGGGAAAACATTCAGTACTTC.

The rearrangement uses TRBV7-9 and TRBJ2-4; 16 bases are shared with TRBD2. The germline CDR1 and CDR2 sequences are SEHNR and FQNEAQ (reference sequence). This CDR3 spans 17 amino acids. V was clipped by 4 bases and J by 7 bases; unmatched bases: 7. The CDR3 spells CASSSGTSGRAGNIQYF. The DNA for the CDR3 is TGTGCCAGCAGCTCCGGGACTAGCGGGAGGGCAGGGAACATTCAGTACTTC.

CDR3 amino acids: CASSLFPRLSATHGRNEQFF. As DNA, the CDR3 is TGCGCCAGCAGCTTGTTCCCCAGGCTAAGCGCTACCCACGGGCGCAATGAGCAGTTCTTC. The V gene is TRBV5-1, the J gene TRBJ2-1; no firm D call. Germline V gene lookup returns CDR1 SGHRS and CDR2 YFSETQ. Trimming cost V 1 base and J 6 bases, with 29 bases left between them. The CDR3 has 20 amino acids.

The genes are TRBV5-1 and TRBJ1-2, with D uncertain. Trimming removed 1 base from V and 0 bases from J, with 13 bases in between. This CDR3 comprises 16 residues. Germline CDR1 and CDR2: SGHRS and YFSETQ. CDR3 loop: CASSLLPDGANYGYTF. As DNA, the CDR3 is TGCGCCAGCAGCTTGCTTCCTGACGGGGCTAACTATGGCTACACCTTC.

Ten or more counts support this clonotype. The chain has TRBV13 and TRBJ2-1; 9 positions match TRBD1. V was clipped by 4 bases and J by 7 bases; unmatched bases: 11. The germline V gene has CDR1 PRHDT and CDR2 FYEKMQ (reference sequence). The CDR3 contains 16 residues. CDR3 sequence (DNA): TGTGCCAGCAGCTCAAACCGGGACAGGGTTACTAATGAGCAGTTCTTC. Translating gives CASSSNRDRVTNEQFF.

This clonotype was seen repeatedly, ten times or more. The J gene is TRBJ1-2, the V gene TRBV11-2; the D is unclear. The CDR3 runs to 20 residues. The germline V and J ends were trimmed by 1 base and 1 base, with 25 bases remaining between them. The germline CDR1 and CDR2 sequences are SGHAT and FQNNGV. The CDR3 DNA reads TGTGCCAGCAGCTTAGTCCCCGCCGGGTTCTTGCAGGTTCTTAACTATGGCTACACCTTC. The encoded protein is CASSLVPAGFLQVLNYGYTF.